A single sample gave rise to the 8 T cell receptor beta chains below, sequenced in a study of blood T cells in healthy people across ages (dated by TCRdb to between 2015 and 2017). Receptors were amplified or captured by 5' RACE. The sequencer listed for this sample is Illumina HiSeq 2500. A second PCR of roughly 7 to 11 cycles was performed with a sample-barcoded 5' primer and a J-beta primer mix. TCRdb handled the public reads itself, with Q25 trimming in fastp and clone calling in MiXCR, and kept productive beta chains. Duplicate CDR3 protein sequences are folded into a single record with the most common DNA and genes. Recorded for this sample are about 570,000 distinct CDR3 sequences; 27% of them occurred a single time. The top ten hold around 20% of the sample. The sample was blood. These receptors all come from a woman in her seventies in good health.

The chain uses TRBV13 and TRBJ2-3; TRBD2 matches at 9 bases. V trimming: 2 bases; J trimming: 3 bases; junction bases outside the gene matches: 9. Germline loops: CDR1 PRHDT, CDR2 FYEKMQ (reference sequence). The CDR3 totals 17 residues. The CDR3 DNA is TGTGCCAGCAGCTTACGGCGGGGGGGCGCGGAAACAGATACGCAGTATTTT. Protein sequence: CASSLRRGGAETDTQYF.

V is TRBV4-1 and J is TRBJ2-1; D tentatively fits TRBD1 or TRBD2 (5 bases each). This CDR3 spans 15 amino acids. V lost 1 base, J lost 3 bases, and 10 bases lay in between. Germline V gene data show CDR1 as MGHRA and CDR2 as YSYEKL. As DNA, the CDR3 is TGCGCCAGCAGCCAAGGGGACCAGAACTACAATGAGCAGTTCTTC. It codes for CASSQGDQNYNEQFF.

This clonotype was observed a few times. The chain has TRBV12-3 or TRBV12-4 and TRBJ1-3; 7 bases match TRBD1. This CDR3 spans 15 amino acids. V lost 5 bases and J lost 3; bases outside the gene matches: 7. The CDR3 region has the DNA TGTGCCAGCAGTCCACGACAGGGAGATGGAAACACCATATATTTT. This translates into CASSPRQGDGNTIYF.

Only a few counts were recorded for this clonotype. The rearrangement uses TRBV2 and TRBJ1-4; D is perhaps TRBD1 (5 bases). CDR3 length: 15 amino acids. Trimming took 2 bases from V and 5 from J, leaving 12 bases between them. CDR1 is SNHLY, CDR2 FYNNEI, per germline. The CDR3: CASSEFDSLNEKLFF. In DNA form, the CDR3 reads TGTGCCAGCAGTGAATTCGACAGCCTGAATGAAAAACTGTTTTTT.

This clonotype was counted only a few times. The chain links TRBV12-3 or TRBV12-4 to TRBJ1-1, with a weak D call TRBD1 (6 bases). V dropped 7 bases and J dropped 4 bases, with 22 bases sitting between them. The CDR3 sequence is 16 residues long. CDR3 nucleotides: TGTGCCAGCACCAAATGGGGAGCGGGGGCGGGCACTGAAGCTTTCTTT. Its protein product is CASTKWGAGAGTEAFF.

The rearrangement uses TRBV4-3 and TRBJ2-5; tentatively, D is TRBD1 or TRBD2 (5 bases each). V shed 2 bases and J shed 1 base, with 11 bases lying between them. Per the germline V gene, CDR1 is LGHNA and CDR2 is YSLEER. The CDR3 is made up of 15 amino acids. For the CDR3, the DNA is TGCGCCAGCAGCCAAAATAAGGGGACCCAAGAGACCCAGTACTTC. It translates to CASSQNKGTQETQYF.

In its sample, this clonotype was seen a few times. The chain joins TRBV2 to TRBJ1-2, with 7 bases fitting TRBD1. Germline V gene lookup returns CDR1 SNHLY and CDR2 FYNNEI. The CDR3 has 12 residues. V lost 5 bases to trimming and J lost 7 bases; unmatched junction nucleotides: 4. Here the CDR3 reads CASSSQGPGYTF. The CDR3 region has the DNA TGTGCCAGCAGTTCACAGGGGCCTGGCTACACCTTC.

CDR3 protein: CASSPTSRGSGYTF. The DNA of the CDR3 is TGTGCCAGCAGCCCCACCTCCAGGGGTTCGGGCTACACCTTC. V gene TRBV6-6 combines with J gene TRBJ1-2; perhaps TRBD1 as D (6 bases). This CDR3 is built from 14 residues. The V gene lost 6 bases and the J gene lost 8 bases, with 19 bases spanning the gap. Per the germline V gene, CDR1 is MNHNY and CDR2 is SVGAGI (reference sequence).